This T cell receptor beta chain was retrieved from a study of T cell responses to AZD1222 COVID-19 vaccine. Comment on this clone: Its antigen is undetermined.

Sequenced by immunoSEQ multiplex PCR; TCRdb stores in-frame clones only, minus some. This sample has tens of thousands of clones, with more than 70% found just once. V shed 5 bases, J shed 12 bases, and the junction held 3 bases outside the gene matches. The CDR3 consists of 13 residues. Germline V gene lookup returns CDR1 PRHDT and CDR2 FYEKMQ (reference sequence). Study results and caveats: Along spike, vaccine-associated CD4 TCRs were found throughout, with dominance at 160-218 and 743-854. The donor cohort was predominantly white British with a female majority, and clonal diversity may have been underestimated. Only 6 or 7 individuals given AZD1222 were seropositive at baseline. The reported proportion of spike-specific TCRs targeting unmutated variant regions was nearly half.

Material: peripheral blood, obtained on day 0 of MenACWY control vaccination. This TCR was recovered from an adult in good health. The chain links TRBV13 to TRBJ2-1; 14 bases align to TRBD2. This chain's CDR3 is CASSVGLAGGQFF. The CDR3 DNA follows: TGTGCCAGCAGCGTCGGACTAGCGGGAGGGCAGTTCTTC. Full variable domain (remainder filled in from reference TRBV13 and TRBJ2-1): AAGVIQSPRHLIKEKRETATLKCYPIPRHDTVYWYQQGPGQDPQFLISFYEKMQSDKGSIPDRFSAQQFSDYHSELNMSSLELGDSALYFCASSVGLAGGQFFGPGTRLTVL.